Listed below are T cell receptor beta chains from one sample, sequenced in a study of cytotoxic CD8 clonotypes in ibrutinib-treated CLL. Method: immunoSEQ multiplex PCR; TCRdb's copy keeps in-frame clones and lacks some. The sample records more than 200,000 clones, roughly 70% being singletons. The specimen was PBMCs, collected after 24 months of ibrutinib treatment. All receptors come from a human donor with chronic lymphocytic leukemia. Both conserved end residues are part of each CDR3. Each record gives: CDR3 DNA, CDR3 protein, V gene, clone size, J gene, D gene. The D gene is left open where the match is weak. Clone size appears in some rows only: once, few, many, or a class for an expanded clone.

TGTGCCAGCAGCCCGGGAAAAAGGCTGCGCACAGATACGCAGTATTTT	CASSPGKRLRTDTQYF	TRBV11-3	few	TRBJ2-3	NA
TGTGCCAGCAGTGCCGGGACAGGGTACGTCGGCTACACCTTC	CASSAGTGYVGYTF	TRBV11-1	few	TRBJ1-2	TRBD1
TGTGCCAGCAGATTAACAGGGTTGTGGGAGCAGTTCTTC	CASRLTGLWEQFF	TRBV11-2	NA	TRBJ2-1	NA
TGCGCTAGCGGAGATCCCCCGCCCTACAATGAGCAGTTCTTC	CASGDPPPYNEQFF	TRBV5-1	NA	TRBJ2-1	NA
TGTGCCAGCAGAGGTGCGCAGCCCCAGCATTTT	CASRGAQPQHF	TRBV28	NA	TRBJ1-5	NA
TGTGCCGTAACGGGACAGGGGTTCGGCGAGCAGTACTTC	CAVTGQGFGEQYF	TRBV28	NA	TRBJ2-7	TRBD1
TGTGCCAGCAGTGAATTGGGGTTTCATGGCTACACCTTC	CASSELGFHGYTF	TRBV25-1	NA	TRBJ1-2	NA
TGTGCCAGCAGTACTTCAATTGGGCAGTACTTC	CASSTSIGQYF	TRBV25-1	NA	TRBJ2-7	NA
TGTGCCAGCAGCCAAGAAGGATGGAGGACCTACGAGCAGTACTTC	CASSQEGWRTYEQYF	TRBV4-2	NA	TRBJ2-7	NA
TGTGCCTGGAGTGTACTTAGCGATCACTCCGAGCAGTACTTC	CAWSVLSDHSEQYF	TRBV30	NA	TRBJ2-7	NA
TGTGCCAGCAGCTTAGGGCGGGGACAGGGTGCGAATGGGCAGTTCTTC	CASSLGRGQGANGQFF	TRBV7-9	few	TRBJ2-1	TRBD1
TGTGCCAGCAGCCCCCCGGATAGCAATCAGCCCCAGCATTTT	CASSPPDSNQPQHF	TRBV7-9	NA	TRBJ1-5	NA
TGTGCCAGCAGCTTGTTAGGGGCTGCAGATACGCAGTATTTT	CASSLLGAADTQYF	TRBV7-2	NA	TRBJ2-3	NA
TGCGCCAGCAGCCAAGGGCAGAGAGAGACCCAGTACTTC	CASSQGQRETQYF	TRBV4-1	NA	TRBJ2-5	NA
TGTGCCAGTAGCCCTCTCCTCCGGGAGTATGGCTACACCTTC	CASSPLLREYGYTF	TRBV19	NA	TRBJ1-2	NA
TGTGCCTGGAGTGCGACCACCGGGGCCGCGGAGCAGTACTTC	CAWSATTGAAEQYF	TRBV30	NA	TRBJ2-7	NA
TGTGCTAGCAGCTTGGGCTCTGGTTGGGATTCTGCCGGGGAGCTGTTTTTT	CASSLGSGWDSAGELFF	TRBV7-7	NA	TRBJ2-2	NA
TGTGCCAGCAGTGTTGGGTATGTTGCCACTGAAGCTTTCTTT	CASSVGYVATEAFF	TRBV2	NA	TRBJ1-1	NA